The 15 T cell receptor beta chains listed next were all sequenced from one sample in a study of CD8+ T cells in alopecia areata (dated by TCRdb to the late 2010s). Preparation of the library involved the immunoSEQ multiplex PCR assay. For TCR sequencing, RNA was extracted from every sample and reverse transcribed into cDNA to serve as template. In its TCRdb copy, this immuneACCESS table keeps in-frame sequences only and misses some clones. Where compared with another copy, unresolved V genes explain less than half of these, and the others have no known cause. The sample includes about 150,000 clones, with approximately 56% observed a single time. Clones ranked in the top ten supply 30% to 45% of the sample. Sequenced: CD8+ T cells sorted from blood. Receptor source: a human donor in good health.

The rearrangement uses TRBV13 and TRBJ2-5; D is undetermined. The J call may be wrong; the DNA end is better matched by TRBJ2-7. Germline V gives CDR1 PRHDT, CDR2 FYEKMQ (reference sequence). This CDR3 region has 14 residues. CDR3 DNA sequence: TGTGCCAGCAGCTTCGGACCGTCGACCTACGAGCAGTACTTC. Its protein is CASSFGPSTYEQYF.

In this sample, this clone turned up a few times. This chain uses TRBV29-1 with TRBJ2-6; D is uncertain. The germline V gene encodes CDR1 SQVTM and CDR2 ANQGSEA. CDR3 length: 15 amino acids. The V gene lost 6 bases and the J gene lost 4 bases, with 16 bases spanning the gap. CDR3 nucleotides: TGCAGCGTCTGGTCACGCGAATCCGGGGCCAACGTCCTGACTTTC. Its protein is CSVWSRESGANVLTF.

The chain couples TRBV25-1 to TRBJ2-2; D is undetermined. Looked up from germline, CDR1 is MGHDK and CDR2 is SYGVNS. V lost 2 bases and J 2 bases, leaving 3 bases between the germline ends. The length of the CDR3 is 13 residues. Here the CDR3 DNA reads TGTGCCAGCAGTGAACTCAACACCGGGGAGCTGTTTTTT. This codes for CASSELNTGELFF.

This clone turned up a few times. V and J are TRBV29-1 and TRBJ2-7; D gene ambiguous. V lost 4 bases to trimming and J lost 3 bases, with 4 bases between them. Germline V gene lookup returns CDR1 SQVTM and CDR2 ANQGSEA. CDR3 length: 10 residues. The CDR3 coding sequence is TGCAGCGTTGGGGTCTACGAGCAGTACTTC. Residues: CSVGVYEQYF.

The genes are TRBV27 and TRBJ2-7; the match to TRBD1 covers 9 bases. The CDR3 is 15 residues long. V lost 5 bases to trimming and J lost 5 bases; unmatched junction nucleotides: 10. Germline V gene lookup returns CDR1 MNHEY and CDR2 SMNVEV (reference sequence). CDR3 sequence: CASSKGQGISNEQYF. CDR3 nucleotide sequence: TGTGCCAGCAGTAAAGGACAGGGGATTTCGAACGAGCAGTACTTC.

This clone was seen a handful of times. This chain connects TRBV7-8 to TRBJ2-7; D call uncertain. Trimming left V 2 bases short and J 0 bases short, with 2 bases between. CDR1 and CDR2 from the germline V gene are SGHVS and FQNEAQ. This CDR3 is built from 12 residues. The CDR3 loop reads CASSLHSYEQYF. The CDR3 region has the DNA TGTGCCAGCAGCTTACACTCCTACGAGCAGTACTTC.

The CDR3 region has the DNA TGTGCCAGTGCCTTAGCGGCTGAAGCTTTCTTT. Its protein is CASALAAEAFF. The V gene is TRBV6-6, the J gene TRBJ1-1; D is undetermined. The ends were cut back, 9 bases at V and 6 bases at J, with 11 bases in the middle. The CDR3 extends over 11 amino acids. Looked up from germline, CDR1 is MNHNY and CDR2 is SVGAGI (reference sequence).

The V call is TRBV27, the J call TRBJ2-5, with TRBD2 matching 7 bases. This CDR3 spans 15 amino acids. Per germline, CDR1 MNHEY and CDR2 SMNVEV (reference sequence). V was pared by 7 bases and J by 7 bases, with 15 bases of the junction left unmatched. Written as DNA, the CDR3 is TGTGCCAGCAAAGCATGGGCTAGCGGTGCTCCGACCCAGTACTTC. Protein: CASKAWASGAPTQYF.

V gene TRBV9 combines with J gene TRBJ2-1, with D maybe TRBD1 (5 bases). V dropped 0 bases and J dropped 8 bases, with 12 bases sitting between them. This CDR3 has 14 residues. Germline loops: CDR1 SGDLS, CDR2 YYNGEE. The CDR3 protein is CASSVEGRGHEQFF. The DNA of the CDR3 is TGTGCCAGCAGCGTAGAAGGAAGGGGCCATGAGCAGTTCTTC.

The CDR3, as DNA: TGTGCTAGTGGTTTGTCCCCCCGAAACGCGGGAGATGAGACCCAGTACTTC. Protein sequence: CASGLSPRNAGDETQYF. The chain links TRBV12-5 to TRBJ2-5, with 7 bases that match TRBD2. The junction had 14 bases not matched to a gene; V was cut back by 2 bases and J by 5 bases. This CDR3 is 17 amino acids long. The germline CDR1 and CDR2 sequences are LGHNT and FRNRAP. Using reference TRBV12-5 and TRBJ2-5 for the parts outside the CDR3, the full variable domain is DARVTQTPRHKVTEMGQEVTMRCQPILGHNTVFWYRQTMMQGLELLAYFRNRAPLDDSGMPKDRFSAEMPDATLATLKIQPSEPRDSAVYFCASGLSPRNAGDETQYFGPGTRLLVL.

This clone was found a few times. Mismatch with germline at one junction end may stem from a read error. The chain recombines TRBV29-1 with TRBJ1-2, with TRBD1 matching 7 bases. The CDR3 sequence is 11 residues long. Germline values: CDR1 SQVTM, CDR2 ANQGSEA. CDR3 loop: CSAIWDSIEGF. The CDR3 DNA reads TGCAGCGCAATTTGGGACAGCATAGAGGGCTTC.

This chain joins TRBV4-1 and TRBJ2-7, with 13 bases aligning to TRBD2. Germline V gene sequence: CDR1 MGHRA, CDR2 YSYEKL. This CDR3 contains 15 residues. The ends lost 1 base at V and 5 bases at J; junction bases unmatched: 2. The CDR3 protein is CASSQGGLAGDEQYF. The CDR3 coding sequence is TGCGCCAGCAGCCAAGGAGGACTAGCGGGAGACGAGCAGTACTTC.

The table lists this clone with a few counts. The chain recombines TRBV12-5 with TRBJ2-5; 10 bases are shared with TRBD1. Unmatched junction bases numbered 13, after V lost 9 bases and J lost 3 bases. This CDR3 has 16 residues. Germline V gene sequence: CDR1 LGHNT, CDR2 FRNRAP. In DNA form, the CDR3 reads TGTGCTAGCGAGGGGGACAGGGGCCCACCTGAAGAGACCCAGTACTTC. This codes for CASEGDRGPPEETQYF.

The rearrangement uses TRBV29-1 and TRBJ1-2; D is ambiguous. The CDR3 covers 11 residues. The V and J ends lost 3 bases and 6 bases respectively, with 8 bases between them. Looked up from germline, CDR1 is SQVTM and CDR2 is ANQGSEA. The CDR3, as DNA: TGCAGCGTTGACGGCCGCGATGGCTACACCTTC. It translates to CSVDGRDGYTF.

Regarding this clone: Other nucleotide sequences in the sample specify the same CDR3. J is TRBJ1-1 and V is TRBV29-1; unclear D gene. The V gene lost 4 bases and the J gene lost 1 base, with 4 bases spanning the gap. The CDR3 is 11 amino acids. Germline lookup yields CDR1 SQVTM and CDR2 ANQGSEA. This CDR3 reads CSVGENTEAFF. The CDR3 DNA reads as TGCAGCGTTGGTGAGAACACTGAAGCTTTCTTT.